This record looks at one TCR beta chain sequence and its context. Its antigen specificity is not known. The sample originates from a study of CXCR3-negative and CXCR3-positive naive CD8 T cells (dated by TCRdb to between 2019 and 2020). Regarding the complete study: In total, about 130 million TRB reads were obtained, or roughly 1.5 +/- 0.3 million reads per library. TRBV-TRBJ cluster analysis included naive subsets from 5 donors and memory cells from 3 donors. Diversity and physicochemical repertoire analyses covered under twelve donors pooled from two independent experiments. What the research found in general, with its limitations: Comparably high repertoire diversity was found in both naive subsets, whereas much lower repertoire diversity was found in memory CD8+ T cells. CXCR3 expression partially decreased after cryopreservation, so most assays used freshly isolated PBMCs. Naive CXCR3-negative and CXCR3-positive cells from the same donor showed similar TRBV-TRBJ usage, whereas memory cells showed distinct patterns. Compared with CXCR3-negative naive cells, CXCR3-positive naive cells had TRB CDR3s with higher hydrophobicity (lower Kidera factor 4), lower energy, and higher strength and volume indices. Because surface CD5, which is linked to self-reactivity in mice, was comparable between the naive subsets, TCR interaction strength was also inferred from the physicochemical properties of TRB CDR3s.

TCRdb records NextSeq 550 as the sequencer. The Human TCR Profiling Kit (MiLaboratory) was used to make UMI-labeled 5' RACE TRB cDNA libraries. cDNA synthesis used the entire amount of extracted RNA, and PCR amplification then used the entire amount of cDNA produced. Libraries were prepared in parallel with an identical number of PCR cycles. In the source study's methods: With a minimum of two reads required per UMI, MIGEC and MiXCR pulled out about 50,000 +/- 10,000 unique UMI-labeled TRB cDNA molecules from each library. An average of approximately 40,000 +/- 10,000 functional in-frame TRB CDR3 nucleotide clonotypes without stop codons was found per library. After downsampling to 5000 UMI-labeled TRB molecules per sample, diversity metrics such as normalized Shannon-Wiener and Chao1 were calculated in VDJtools. For the central five CDR3 residues, VDJtools calculated physicochemical properties weighted by clonotype size, namely interaction energy, strength, volume and Kidera factor 4. Each CDR3 protein sequence appears as one entry after TCRdb reprocessed the reads, and no DNA is included. None of the V and J calls come from the authors' own analysis; TCRdb made them. For this sample, the table gives 150,000 or so distinct CDR3 sequences. Roughly 0.28% of the sample comes from the top ten.

Each CD8+ T cell subset was flow-sorted in triplicate, and some 310,000 cells per subset were placed directly into RLT lysis buffer. To exclude memory contaminants, naive CD8+ T cells were stringently defined as CD45RO-CCR7+CD27+CD95-. Standard density gradient centrifugation was used to isolate peripheral blood mononuclear cells from buffy coats. A FACSAria III was used to flow-sort naive CD8+ T cells into CXCR3-negative and CXCR3-positive populations. Total RNA was extracted from sorted cells using an RNeasy Mini Kit. The CDR3, from cysteine to phenylalanine, totals 12 residues. No DNA has been recorded. The germline V gene encodes CDR1 SQVTM and CDR2 ANQGSEA.

This clonotype was sampled from a human donor in good health. Some clones in this sample may be carry-over from other donors' samples. The chain is made from TRBV29-1 and TRBJ1-3; TCRdb indicates TRBD1, and absent DNA this call remains unverified. Sequenced input: naive CXCR3+ CD8+ T cells from blood. This sample's cell subset or site label indicates: CD45RO-CCR7+CD27+CD95- naive CD8+ T cells expressing CXCR3 (TNR3+). The CDR3 sequence is CSARGSGNTIYF.